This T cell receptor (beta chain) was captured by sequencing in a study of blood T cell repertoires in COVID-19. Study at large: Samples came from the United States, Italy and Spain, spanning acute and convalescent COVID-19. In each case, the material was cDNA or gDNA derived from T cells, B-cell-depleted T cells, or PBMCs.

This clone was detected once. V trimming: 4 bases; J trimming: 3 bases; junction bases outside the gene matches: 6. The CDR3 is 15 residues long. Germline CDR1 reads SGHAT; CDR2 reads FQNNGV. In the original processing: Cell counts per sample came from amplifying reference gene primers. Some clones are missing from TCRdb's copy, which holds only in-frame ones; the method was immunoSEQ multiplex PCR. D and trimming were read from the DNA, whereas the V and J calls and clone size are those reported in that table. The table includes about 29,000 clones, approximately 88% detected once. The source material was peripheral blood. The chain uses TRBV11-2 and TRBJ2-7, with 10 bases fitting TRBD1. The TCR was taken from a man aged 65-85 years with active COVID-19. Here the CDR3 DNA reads TGTGCCAGCAGCTGGGGCGGGACAGGGGTCTACGAGCAGTACTTC. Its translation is CASSWGGTGVYEQYF.